This T cell receptor (beta chain) was captured by sequencing in a study of T cell repertoires in cytomegalovirus infection (dated by TCRdb to 2018 to 2020). About the study as a whole: Alongside well-studied HLA-B-restricted epitopes, the peptide stimulations were aimed at recently identified HLA-C-restricted CMV epitopes, whose presentation resists viral immunomodulation. Because public TCR beta signatures pointed to carriage of CMV infection together with the matching HLA type, the HLA type of each donor mattered for the analysis. What the research found in general, with its limitations: The ex vivo response was dominated by HLA-C-restricted CMV-specific TCR beta clonotypes, and the single most frequent clonotype in two of eight donors was supplied by these HLA-C-restricted clonotypes. Carriers of CMV infection plus the relevant HLA type were discriminated by the cumulative frequency of public TCR beta family members in the study cohort and in an independent 352-donor cohort.

The sample holds many counts of this clonotype. Its specific antigen is unknown. No much larger clone is present one base from it, and per-base qualities are unavailable. The sequencer was an Illumina HiSeq 1500. TCRdb redid the processing of the public reads, applying fastp at Q25 and MiXCR, and retained in-frame beta chains. CDR3 protein sequences are deduplicated, and each keeps its most common genes and DNA. For this sample there are some 320,000 distinct CDR3 sequences; 25% to 30% appear just once. The top ten clones comprise over 15% of the sample. The treatment or condition label here, explained by the study, means: in vitro stimulation with specific CMV peptide epitopes to enrich CMV-specific T cells. After removal of 4 bases from V and 5 bases from J, the junction retains 11 bases not matched to a gene. The germline V gene (reference sequence) supplies CDR1 LNHNV and CDR2 YYDKDF. The CDR3 goes from the cysteine to the phenylalanine over 16 residues. The DNA shown is the 48-base CDR3, in frame from base 1.

The starting material was cultured PBMCs, obtained from culture after CMV antigen stimulation. The chain employs TRBV15 and TRBJ2-1; a stretch of 7 junction bases matches TRBD2. This clonotype was sampled from a human donor in good health (CMV status not recorded). Some clones in this sample may be carry-over from other donors' samples. The nucleotide sequence is given as TGTGCCACCAGCACCACTAGCGACGGGAGCCACAATGAGCAGTTCTTC. It encodes CATSTTSDGSHNEQFF.